This entry lists 30 T cell receptor beta chains sequenced from one sample in a study of shared clonotypes between healthy human individuals. Profiled with immunoSEQ multiplex PCR; TCRdb holds only in-frame clones, not every one. This sample yields around 2,000,000 clones, of which 90% to 95% are seen a single time; 0.13% belongs to the top ten. The sample taken for sequencing was naive CD4+ T cells sorted from blood. Subset denoted: CD45RA+ positively selected. These receptors all stem from a man aged 18 to 29 in good health.

The chain is built from TRBV28 and TRBJ1-1; D not resolved. CDR1 MDHEN and CDR2 SYDVKM come from the germline V gene. V lost 2 bases and J 0 bases, leaving 4 bases between the germline ends. There are 13 residues in the CDR3. The CDR3: CASSLKLNTEAFF. CDR3 nucleotides: TGTGCCAGCAGTTTAAAGCTGAACACTGAAGCTTTCTTT.

The table lists this clone with a count of one. The rearrangement links TRBV7-9 to TRBJ2-7; D might be TRBD1 (6 bases). Deletions cut 5 bases from V and 9 bases from J, with 20 bases between. CDR1 and CDR2 from the germline V gene are SEHNR and FQNEAQ (reference sequence). The CDR3 totals 14 residues. CDR3 region: CASSQQDRISSQYF. In nucleotides, the CDR3 is TGTGCCAGCAGCCAACAAGACAGGATTTCGTCGCAGTACTTC.

The chain recombines TRBV6-5 with TRBJ2-3, with 8 bases matching TRBD1. V gave up 4 bases and J gave up 5 bases; unmatched junction bases: 11. The CDR3 sequence is 16 residues long. Per the germline V gene, CDR1 is MNHEY and CDR2 is SVGAGI. The CDR3 region is CASSSPRDRPRDTQYF. The CDR3 DNA reads as TGTGCCAGCAGTTCCCCCCGGGACAGGCCTCGAGATACGCAGTATTTT.

This CDR3 is CASSSGQGLGAFF. For the CDR3, the DNA is TGTGCCAGCAGCTCGGGACAGGGTCTAGGTGCTTTCTTT. This rearrangement joins TRBV7-9 to TRBJ1-1; 9 nucleotides line up with TRBD1. The CDR3 has 13 amino acids. Losses at the gene ends were 4 bases for V and 11 bases for J; bases not matched to a gene: 8. Germline CDR1 SEHNR, CDR2 FQNEAQ (reference sequence).

The table lists this clone with a count of one. The chain joins TRBV5-4 to TRBJ2-5; D not certain. The CDR3 runs to 13 residues. CDR1 is SGHNT and CDR2 is YYREEE in the germline V gene (reference sequence). Trimming took 3 bases from V and 9 from J, leaving 15 bases between them. CDR3 protein: CASSSTQYKAQYF. The CDR3 DNA is TGTGCCAGCAGCTCTACCCAGTATAAGGCCCAGTACTTC.

The chain is built from TRBV9 and TRBJ1-4, with D uncertain. The CDR3 is 16 amino acids. Between the trimmed V and J ends, which lost 0 bases and 0 bases, there was a span of 9 bases. Germline lookup yields CDR1 SGDLS and CDR2 YYNGEE. CDR3 bases: TGTGCCAGCAGCGTAGGGGTCGGCTCAACTAATGAAAAACTGTTTTTT. It codes for CASSVGVGSTNEKLFF.

J is TRBJ2-2 and V is TRBV5-1, with D possibly being TRBD2 (6 bases). The CDR3 length is 14 residues. Trimming cost V 4 bases and J 7 bases, with 14 bases left between them. The V gene's germline CDR1 is SGHRS and CDR2 YFSETQ. CDR3 nucleotide sequence: TGCGCCAGCAGCAGGCAGGGAGGTATCGGGGAGCTGTTTTTT. Protein: CASSRQGGIGELFF.

The chain carries TRBV6-1 and TRBJ2-5; D is perhaps TRBD1 (5 bases). The CDR3 is 11 residues long. Germline V gene lookup returns CDR1 MNHNS and CDR2 SASEGT. Between the trimmed V and J ends, which lost 5 bases and 10 bases, there was a span of 11 bases. This CDR3 reads CASSLGQDQYF. CDR3 nucleotide sequence: TGTGCCAGCAGTCTTGGACAAGACCAGTACTTC.

V and J are TRBV6-4 and TRBJ2-2; D call uncertain. The CDR3 runs 13 residues. Trimming removed 5 bases from V and 5 bases from J, with 9 bases in between. Germline V gives CDR1 MRHNA, CDR2 SNTAGT. The CDR3 loop reads CASSSQATGELFF. The CDR3 DNA reads TGTGCCAGCAGTTCCCAAGCGACCGGGGAGCTGTTTTTT.

This chain joins TRBV10-3 and TRBJ2-7; D remains ambiguous. The CDR3 runs to 12 residues. Per the germline V gene, CDR1 is ENHRY and CDR2 is SYGVKD. Trimming stripped 4 bases from V and 6 bases from J, with 10 bases between. CDR3: CAISVDASEQYF. CDR3 DNA sequence: TGTGCCATCAGTGTCGACGCCTCCGAGCAGTACTTC.

CDR3 in DNA: TGCGCCAGCAGCCCGGGGATGGGGGCCGGGGCCAACGTCCTGACTTTC. It yields the protein CASSPGMGAGANVLTF. The chain links TRBV5-1 to TRBJ2-6, with D maybe TRBD1 (6 bases). The CDR3 has 16 amino acids. Germline CDR1 reads SGHRS; CDR2 reads YFSETQ. V was trimmed by 4 bases and J by 4 bases, leaving 15 bases between them.

The rearrangement uses TRBV29-1 and TRBJ1-1; 8 bases agree with TRBD1. This CDR3 is built from 13 residues. Trimming took 4 bases from V and 1 from J; bases not matched to a gene: 2. Germline CDR1 reads SQVTM; CDR2 reads ANQGSEA. CDR3: CSVGDRRNTEAFF. The CDR3 coding sequence is TGCAGCGTTGGGGACAGGAGGAACACTGAAGCTTTCTTT.

This sequence joins TRBV10-1 and TRBJ2-3; D uncertain. V lost 5 bases and J 3 bases, leaving 9 bases between the germline ends. This CDR3 is 13 amino acids long. CDR1 and CDR2 from the germline V gene are WNHNN and SYGVQD (reference sequence). The CDR3 is CASSSRGTDTQYF. CDR3 sequence (DNA): TGCGCCAGCAGTAGCCGTGGAACAGATACGCAGTATTTT.

The chain recombines TRBV18 with TRBJ2-7; no clear D. The CDR3 sequence is 15 residues long. The germline gives CDR1 KGHSH, CDR2 LQKENI. V lost 1 base and J 2 bases, leaving 12 bases between the germline ends. CDR3 sequence: CASSPLQSRTYEQYF. DNA of the CDR3: TGTGCCAGCTCACCACTGCAATCCAGGACCTACGAGCAGTACTTC.

As regards this clone: A much larger clone is a single base away; this may be a read error. Other DNA sequences in the sample encode the same CDR3. This chain links TRBV5-6 with TRBJ2-7; D not resolved. This CDR3 has 11 amino acids. V was trimmed by 3 bases and J by 1 base, leaving 2 bases between them. Germline V lookup: CDR1 SGHDT, CDR2 YYEEEE. As DNA, the CDR3 is TGTGCCAGCAGCTCGTCCTACGAGCAGTACTTC. Amino acids: CASSSSYEQYF.

V and J are TRBV2 and TRBJ2-1; TRBD2 aligns across 9 bases. CDR1 is SNHLY, CDR2 FYNNEI, per germline. V trimming: 3 bases; J trimming: 8 bases; junction bases outside the gene matches: 5. The CDR3 totals 14 residues. CDR3 amino acids: CASSDAGGPHEQFF. The CDR3 nucleotides are TGTGCCAGCAGTGATGCGGGGGGGCCCCATGAGCAGTTCTTC.

This clone was recorded once. The chain recombines TRBV6-5 with TRBJ1-2; TRBD1 matches at 7 bases. Losses at the gene ends were 4 bases for V and 7 bases for J; bases not matched to a gene: 6. This CDR3 region has 13 residues. Germline V gene lookup returns CDR1 MNHEY and CDR2 SVGAGI. The CDR3 is CASSSTGSGGYTF. The CDR3 DNA follows: TGTGCCAGCAGTTCGACAGGGTCGGGTGGCTACACCTTC.

Worth noting for this clone: At one end the junction does not follow the germline gene, possibly because of a read error. This chain links TRBV4-1 with TRBJ1-2; D might be TRBD1 (6 bases). The CDR3 consists of 14 residues. The germline CDR1 and CDR2 sequences are MGHRA and YSYEKL. The CDR3 sequence is CAGSQGTRGYGYTF. The CDR3 nucleotides read TGCGCCGGCAGCCAAGGAACCAGGGGCTATGGCTACACCTTC.

In this sample, this clone turned up a few times. The chain recombines TRBV30 with TRBJ1-6, with TRBD1 as a possible D gene (5 bases). CDR1 GTSNPN and CDR2 SVGIG come from the germline V gene (reference sequence). This CDR3 spans 16 amino acids. V lost 5 bases to trimming and J lost 6 bases, with 20 bases between them. The chain's CDR3 is CAWGLRASVLNSPLHF. As DNA, the CDR3 is TGTGCCTGGGGCCTCAGGGCTTCGGTCCTTAATTCACCCCTCCACTTT.

V and J are TRBV6-5 and TRBJ2-5; no definite D call. The length of the CDR3 is 15 residues. The germline V gene encodes CDR1 MNHEY and CDR2 SVGAGI. V lost 2 bases and J lost 4, with 14 bases in between. In nucleotides, the CDR3 is TGTGCCAGCAGTTACCCTCGGTCAATCACAGAGACCCAGTACTTC. Its protein product is CASSYPRSITETQYF.

The chain recombines TRBV30 with TRBJ2-7; possible D gene TRBD1, 5 bases. The germline V gene encodes CDR1 GTSNPN and CDR2 SVGIG (reference sequence). V lost 3 bases, J lost 3 bases, and 12 bases lay in between. The CDR3 has 13 amino acids. In DNA form, the CDR3 reads TGTGCCTGGAGCAGGTTGCAGGGCTACGAGCAGTACTTC. As protein: CAWSRLQGYEQYF. Filled out from reference TRBV30 and TRBJ2-7, the complete variable domain reads SQTIHQWPATLVQPVGSPLSLECTVEGTSNPNLYWYRQAAGRGLQLLFYSVGIGQISSEVPQNLSASRPQDRQFILSSKKLLLSDSGFYLCAWSRLQGYEQYFGPGTRLTVT.

This sequence joins TRBV9 and TRBJ2-6; 11 bases map to TRBD2. Germline lookup yields CDR1 SGDLS and CDR2 YYNGEE. V lost 3 bases and J lost 0; bases outside the gene matches: 8. CDR3 length: 19 amino acids. The CDR3 region has the DNA TGTGCCAGCAGCGGCCAGGGACTAGCGGAGTACTCTGGGGCCAACGTCCTGACTTTC. Protein sequence: CASSGQGLAEYSGANVLTF.

The chain joins TRBV6-5 to TRBJ2-1, with 8 bases aligning to TRBD1. Germline V gene data show CDR1 as MNHEY and CDR2 as SVGAGI. This CDR3 comprises 14 residues. Trimming at V came to 2 bases and at J to 7 bases, leaving 4 bases not matched to a gene. The CDR3 DNA is TGTGCCAGCAGTTACCCAGACAGGGGAAATGAGCAGTTCTTC. It specifies CASSYPDRGNEQFF.

The V and J genes are TRBV20-1 and TRBJ2-1, with D hard to call. Trimming left V 6 bases short and J 8 bases short, with 11 bases between. Looked up from germline, CDR1 is DFQATT and CDR2 is SNEGSKA (reference sequence). This CDR3 region has 11 residues. The CDR3 nucleotides read TGCAGTGCCCCCTCCTGGTATGAGCAGTTCTTC. It translates to CSAPSWYEQFF.

The chain combines TRBV11-2 with TRBJ2-4; no clear D gene. The germline CDR1 and CDR2 sequences are SGHAT and FQNNGV. The CDR3 is 13 residues long. The V end was cut by 4 bases, the J end by 0 bases, with 4 bases between. Written as DNA, the CDR3 is TGTGCCAGCAGCTCTGTAGCCAAAAACATTCAGTACTTC. Translating gives CASSSVAKNIQYF. The full variable domain, rest sourced from reference TRBV11-2 and TRBJ2-4, is EAGVAQSPRYKIIEKRQSVAFWCNPISGHATLYWYQQILGQGPKLLIQFQNNGVVDDSQLPKDRFSAERLKGVDSTLKIQPAKLEDSAVYLCASSSVAKNIQYFGAGTRLSVL.

The J gene is TRBJ1-3, the V gene TRBV6-5; 7 bases map to TRBD1. CDR1 MNHEY and CDR2 SVGAGI come from the germline V gene. Unmatched junction bases numbered 7, after V lost 6 bases and J lost 2 bases. The length of the CDR3 is 15 residues. CDR3 protein: CASRLTGATGNTIYF. The CDR3 bases are TGTGCCAGCAGGTTAACAGGGGCGACTGGAAACACCATATATTTT.

This sequence joins TRBV29-1 and TRBJ2-3; 7 bases are shared with TRBD1. Germline V gene sequence: CDR1 SQVTM, CDR2 ANQGSEA. With V trimmed by 3 bases and J by 1 base, 4 bases remained unmatched. CDR3 size: 14 residues. Here the CDR3 reads CSVDPDRRTDTQYF. As DNA, the CDR3 is TGCAGCGTTGATCCGGACAGGCGCACAGATACGCAGTATTTT.

This chain connects TRBV7-9 to TRBJ2-2, with D unclear. Germline lookup yields CDR1 SEHNR and CDR2 FQNEAQ (reference sequence). The CDR3 extends over 13 amino acids. Trimming removed 3 bases at V and 6 bases at J, with 8 bases between. The CDR3 loop is CASSFRWSGELFF. In DNA, the CDR3 is TGTGCCAGCAGCTTTAGGTGGTCCGGGGAGCTGTTTTTT. Full variable domain (outside the CDR3, taken from reference TRBV7-9 and TRBJ2-2): DTGVSQNPRHKITKRGQNVTFRCDPISEHNRLYWYRQTLGQGPEFLTYFQNEAQLEKSRLLSDRFSAERPKGSFSTLEIQRTEQGDSAMYLCASSFRWSGELFFGEGSRLTVL.

The gene calls are TRBV11-3 and TRBJ2-2, with D tentatively TRBD2 (5 bases). The length of the CDR3 is 14 residues. Trimming pared 8 bases from V and 2 bases from J, leaving 12 bases between. Germline V gene data show CDR1 as SGHNT and CDR2 as YENEEA. Written as DNA, the CDR3 is TGTGCCAGCCGCGGGCTGGTAAACACCGGGGAGCTGTTTTTT. Translated: CASRGLVNTGELFF.

This sequence joins TRBV2 and TRBJ1-5, with 9 bases lining up with TRBD1. Germline V gene data show CDR1 as SNHLY and CDR2 as FYNNEI. CDR3 size: 15 residues. With 3 bases clipped from V and 7 bases from J, the junction kept 7 bases outside the gene matches. In DNA form, the CDR3 reads TGTGCCAGCAGTGAGGAACAGGGGGCGCACCAGCCCCAGCATTTT. Encoded protein: CASSEEQGAHQPQHF. The complete variable domain, with remaining parts taken from reference TRBV2 and TRBJ1-5, reads EPEVTQTPSHQVTQMGQEVILRCVPISNHLYFYWYRQILGQKVEFLVSFYNNEISEKSEIFDDQFSVERPDGSNFTLKIRSTKLEDSAMYFCASSEEQGAHQPQHFGDGTRLSIL.